This T cell receptor (beta chain) was sequenced in a study of PD-1 blockade in classical Hodgkin lymphoma. Autologous stem cell transplantation was followed by relapse in every patient, and brentuximab vedotin exposure varied. Worth noting for this clone: Its specificity is unknown.

Assay used: immunoSEQ multiplex PCR; TCRdb lists only in-frame clones, some missing. The sample records 25,000 to 30,000 clones, roughly 71% being singletons. This CDR3 has 15 amino acids. V lost 0 bases to trimming and J lost 0 bases, with 7 bases between them. Germline CDR1 and CDR2: SGDLS and YYNGEE. Study findings and constraints: Repertoire differences have undefined causes, possibly disease activity or prior therapy.

The sequence was obtained from a human donor with classical Hodgkin lymphoma. This sample comprised peripheral blood mononuclear cells (PBMCs), obtained before the second cycle of nivolumab. This sequence joins TRBV9 and TRBJ2-1, with TRBD2 as a possible D gene (5 bases). CDR3 DNA sequence: TGTGCCAGCAGCGTAGACGGGGACTCCTACAATGAGCAGTTCTTC. It encodes CASSVDGDSYNEQFF.